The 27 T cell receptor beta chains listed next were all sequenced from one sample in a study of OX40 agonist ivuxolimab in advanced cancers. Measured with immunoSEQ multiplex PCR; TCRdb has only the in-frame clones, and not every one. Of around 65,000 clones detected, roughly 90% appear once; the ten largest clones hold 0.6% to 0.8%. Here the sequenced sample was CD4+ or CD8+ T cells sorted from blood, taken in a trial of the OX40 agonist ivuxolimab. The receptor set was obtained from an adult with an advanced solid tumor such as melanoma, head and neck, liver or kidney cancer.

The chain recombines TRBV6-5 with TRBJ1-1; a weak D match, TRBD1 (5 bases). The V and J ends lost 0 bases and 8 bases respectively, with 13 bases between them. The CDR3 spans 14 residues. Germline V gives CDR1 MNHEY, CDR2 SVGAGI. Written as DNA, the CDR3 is TGTGCCAGCAGTTACTCGGGGGGATCGGGAGAAGCTTTCTTT. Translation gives CASSYSGGSGEAFF.

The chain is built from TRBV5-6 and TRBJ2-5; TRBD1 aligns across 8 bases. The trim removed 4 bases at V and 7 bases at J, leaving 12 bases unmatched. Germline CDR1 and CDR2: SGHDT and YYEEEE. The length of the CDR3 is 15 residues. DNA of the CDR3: TGTGCCAGCAGCCAGGACAGGGTACCATCGAGGACCCAGTACTTC. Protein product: CASSQDRVPSRTQYF.

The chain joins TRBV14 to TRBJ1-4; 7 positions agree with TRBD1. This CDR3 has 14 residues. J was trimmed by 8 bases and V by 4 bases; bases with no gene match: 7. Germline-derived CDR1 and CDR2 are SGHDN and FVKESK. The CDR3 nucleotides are TGTGCCAGCAGCCGAGGGACAGATGGCGAAAAACTGTTTTTT. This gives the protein CASSRGTDGEKLFF.

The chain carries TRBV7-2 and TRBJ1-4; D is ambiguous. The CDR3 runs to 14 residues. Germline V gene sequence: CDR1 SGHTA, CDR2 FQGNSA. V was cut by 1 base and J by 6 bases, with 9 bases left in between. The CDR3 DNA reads TGTGCCAGCAGCTTAGTATCGACGGATGAAAAACTGTTTTTT. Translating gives CASSLVSTDEKLFF.

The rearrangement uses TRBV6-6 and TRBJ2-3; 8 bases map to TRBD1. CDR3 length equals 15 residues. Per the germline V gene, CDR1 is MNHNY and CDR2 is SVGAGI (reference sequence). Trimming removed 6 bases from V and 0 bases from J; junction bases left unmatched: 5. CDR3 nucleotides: TGTGCCAGCAGCCAAGACAGGGGCAGCACAGATACGCAGTATTTT. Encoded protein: CASSQDRGSTDTQYF.

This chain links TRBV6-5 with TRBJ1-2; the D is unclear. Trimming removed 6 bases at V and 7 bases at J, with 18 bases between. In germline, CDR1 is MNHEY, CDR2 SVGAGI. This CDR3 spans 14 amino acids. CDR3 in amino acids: CASSLGSRGGGYTF. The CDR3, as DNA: TGTGCCAGCAGCTTGGGCAGCCGGGGAGGTGGCTACACCTTC.

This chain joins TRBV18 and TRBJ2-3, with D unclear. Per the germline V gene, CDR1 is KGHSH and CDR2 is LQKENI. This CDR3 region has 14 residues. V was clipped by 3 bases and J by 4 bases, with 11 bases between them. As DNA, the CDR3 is TGTGCCAGCTCACCCTCCAGCGAAGCAGATACGCAGTATTTT. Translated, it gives CASSPSSEADTQYF.

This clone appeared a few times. The CDR3 reads CAWSARRTAQYF. The DNA of the CDR3 is TGTGCCTGGAGTGCCCGAAGGACAGCACAGTACTTC. The genes are TRBV30 and TRBJ2-4; a weak D match, TRBD1 (6 bases). This CDR3 region has 12 residues. The V end was cut by 1 base, the J end by 13 bases, with 14 bases between. Per the germline V gene, CDR1 is GTSNPN and CDR2 is SVGIG (reference sequence).

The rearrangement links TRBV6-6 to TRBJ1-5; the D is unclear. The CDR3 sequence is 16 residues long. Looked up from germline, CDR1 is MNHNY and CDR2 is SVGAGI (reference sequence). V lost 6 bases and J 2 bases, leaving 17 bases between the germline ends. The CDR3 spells CASSRPPWEGNQPQHF. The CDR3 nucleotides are TGTGCCAGCAGCCGACCGCCCTGGGAGGGCAATCAGCCCCAGCATTTT.

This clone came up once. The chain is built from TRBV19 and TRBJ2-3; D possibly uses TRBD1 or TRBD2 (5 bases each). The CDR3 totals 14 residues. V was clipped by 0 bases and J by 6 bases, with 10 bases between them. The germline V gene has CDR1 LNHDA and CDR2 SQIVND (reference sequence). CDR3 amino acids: CASSIEGTRDTQYF. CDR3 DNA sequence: TGTGCCAGTAGTATAGAGGGGACCAGGGATACGCAGTATTTT. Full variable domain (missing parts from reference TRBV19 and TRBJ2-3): DGGITQSPKYLFRKEGQNVTLSCEQNLNHDAMYWYRQDPGQGLRLIYYSQIVNDFQKGDIAEGYSVSREKKESFPLTVTSAQKNPTAFYLCASSIEGTRDTQYFGPGTRLTVL.

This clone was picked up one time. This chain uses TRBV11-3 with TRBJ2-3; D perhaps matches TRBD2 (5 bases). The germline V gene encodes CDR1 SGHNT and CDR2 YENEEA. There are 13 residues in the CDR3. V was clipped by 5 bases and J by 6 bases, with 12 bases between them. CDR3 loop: CASSKGGSDTQYF. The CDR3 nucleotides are TGTGCCAGCAGCAAGGGCGGGTCGGATACGCAGTATTTT.

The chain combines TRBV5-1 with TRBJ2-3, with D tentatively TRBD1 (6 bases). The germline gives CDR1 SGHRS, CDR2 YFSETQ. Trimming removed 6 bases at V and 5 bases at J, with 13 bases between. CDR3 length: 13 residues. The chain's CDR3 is CASNRDVGDTQYF. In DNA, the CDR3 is TGCGCCAGCAACAGGGACGTGGGAGATACGCAGTATTTT.

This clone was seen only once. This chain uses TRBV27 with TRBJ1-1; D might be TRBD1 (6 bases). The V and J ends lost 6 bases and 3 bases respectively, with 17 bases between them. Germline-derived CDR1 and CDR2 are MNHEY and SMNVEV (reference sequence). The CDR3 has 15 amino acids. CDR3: CASSPYGGRDTEAFF. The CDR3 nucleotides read TGTGCCAGCAGCCCCTATGGGGGGCGGGACACTGAAGCTTTCTTT.

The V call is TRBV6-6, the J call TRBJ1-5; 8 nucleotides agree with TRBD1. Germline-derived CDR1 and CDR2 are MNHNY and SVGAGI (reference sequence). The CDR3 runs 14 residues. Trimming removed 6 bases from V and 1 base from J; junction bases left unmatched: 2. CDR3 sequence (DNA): TGTGCCAGCAGACGACAGGGGAGCAATCAGCCCCAGCATTTT. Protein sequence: CASRRQGSNQPQHF.

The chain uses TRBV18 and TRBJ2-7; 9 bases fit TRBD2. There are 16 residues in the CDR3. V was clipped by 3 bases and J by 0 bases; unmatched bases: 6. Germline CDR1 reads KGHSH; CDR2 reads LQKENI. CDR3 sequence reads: CASSPSLAGASYEQYF. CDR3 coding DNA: TGTGCCAGCTCACCCTCTTTAGCGGGGGCCTCCTACGAGCAGTACTTC.

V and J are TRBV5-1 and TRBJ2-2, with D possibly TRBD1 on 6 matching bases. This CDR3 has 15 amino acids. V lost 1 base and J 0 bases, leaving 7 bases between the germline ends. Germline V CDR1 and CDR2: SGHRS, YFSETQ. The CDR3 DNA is TGCGCCAGCAGCTTGACAGGGACGAACACCGGGGAGCTGTTTTTT. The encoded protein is CASSLTGTNTGELFF. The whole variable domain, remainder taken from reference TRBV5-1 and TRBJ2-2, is KAGVTQTPRYLIKTRGQQVTLSCSPISGHRSVSWYQQTPGQGLQFLFEYFSETQRNKGNFPGRFSGRQFSNSRSEMNVSTLELGDSALYLCASSLTGTNTGELFFGEGSRLTVL.

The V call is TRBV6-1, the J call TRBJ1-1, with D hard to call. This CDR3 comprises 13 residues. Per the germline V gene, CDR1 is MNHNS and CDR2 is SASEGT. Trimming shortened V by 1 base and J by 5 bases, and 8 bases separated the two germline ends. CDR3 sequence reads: CASSEDPGTEAFF. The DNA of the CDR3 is TGTGCCAGCAGTGAAGACCCGGGGACTGAAGCTTTCTTT.

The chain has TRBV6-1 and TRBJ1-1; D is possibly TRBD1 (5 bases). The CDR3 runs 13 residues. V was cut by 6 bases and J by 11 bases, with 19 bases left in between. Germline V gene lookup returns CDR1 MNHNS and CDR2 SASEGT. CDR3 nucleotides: TGTGCCAGCAGAGGACAAGATGTGCATAGTGCTTTCTTT. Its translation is CASRGQDVHSAFF.

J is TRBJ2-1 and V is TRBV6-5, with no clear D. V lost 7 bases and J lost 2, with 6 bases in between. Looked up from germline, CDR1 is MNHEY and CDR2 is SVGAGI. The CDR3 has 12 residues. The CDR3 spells CASMSTYNEQFF. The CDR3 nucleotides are TGTGCCAGCATGTCCACCTACAATGAGCAGTTCTTC.

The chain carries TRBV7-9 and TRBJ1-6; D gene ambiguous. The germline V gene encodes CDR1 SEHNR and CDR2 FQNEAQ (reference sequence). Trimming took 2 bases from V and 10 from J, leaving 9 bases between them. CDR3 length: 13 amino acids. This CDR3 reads CASSLSPGSPLHF. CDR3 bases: TGTGCCAGCAGCTTATCGCCCGGGTCACCCCTCCACTTT.

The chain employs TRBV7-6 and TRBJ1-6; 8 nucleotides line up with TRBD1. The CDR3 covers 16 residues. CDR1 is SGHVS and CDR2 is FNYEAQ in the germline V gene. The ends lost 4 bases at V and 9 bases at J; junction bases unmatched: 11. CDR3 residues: CASSSGQGSDTSPLHF. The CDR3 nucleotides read TGTGCCAGCAGCTCCGGACAGGGATCTGATACTTCACCCCTCCACTTT.

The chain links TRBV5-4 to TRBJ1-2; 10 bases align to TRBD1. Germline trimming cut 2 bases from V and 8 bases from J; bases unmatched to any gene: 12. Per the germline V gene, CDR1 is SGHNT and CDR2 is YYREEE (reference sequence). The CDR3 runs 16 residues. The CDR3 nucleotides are TGTGCCAGCAGCTTAGGGACAGGGGCAACCGGGAGAGGCTACACCTTC. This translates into CASSLGTGATGRGYTF.

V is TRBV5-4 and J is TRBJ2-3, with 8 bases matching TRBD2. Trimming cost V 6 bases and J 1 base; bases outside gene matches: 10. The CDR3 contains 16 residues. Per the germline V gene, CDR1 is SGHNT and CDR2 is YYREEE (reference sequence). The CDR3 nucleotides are TGTGCCAGCACCCCCGGAGCGGGAGTGGGCACAGATACGCAGTATTTT. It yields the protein CASTPGAGVGTDTQYF.

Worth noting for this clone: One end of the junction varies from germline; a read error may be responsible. CDR3 sequence (DNA): TGTGCCAGCAGCGAAGGGCTATTCGGGCAGTTCTTC. Protein sequence: CASSEGLFGQFF. The rearrangement uses TRBV2 and TRBJ2-1, with no clear D. CDR1 is SNHLY, CDR2 FYNNEI, per germline. This CDR3 region has 12 residues.

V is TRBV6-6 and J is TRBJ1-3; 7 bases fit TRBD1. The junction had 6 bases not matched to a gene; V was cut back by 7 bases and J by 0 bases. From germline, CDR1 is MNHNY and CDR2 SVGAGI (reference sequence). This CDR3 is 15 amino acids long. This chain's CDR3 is CASTVTGDSGNTIYF. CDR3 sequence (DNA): TGTGCCAGCACAGTAACAGGGGACTCTGGAAACACCATATATTTT.

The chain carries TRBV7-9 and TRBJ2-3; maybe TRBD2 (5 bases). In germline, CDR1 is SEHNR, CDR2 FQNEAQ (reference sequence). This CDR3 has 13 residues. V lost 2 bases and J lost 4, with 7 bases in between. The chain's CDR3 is CASSLRTSDTQYF. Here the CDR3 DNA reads TGTGCCAGCAGCTTAAGGACTTCAGATACGCAGTATTTT.

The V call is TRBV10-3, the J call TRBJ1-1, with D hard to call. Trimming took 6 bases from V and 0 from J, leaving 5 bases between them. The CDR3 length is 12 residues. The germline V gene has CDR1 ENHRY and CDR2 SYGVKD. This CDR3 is CAIRQMNTEAFF. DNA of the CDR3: TGTGCCATCAGACAGATGAACACTGAAGCTTTCTTT.